The sequence of this TCR beta chain was determined in a study of blood T cell repertoires in COVID-19. Study context: Material from acute and convalescent COVID-19 was sourced from the United States, Italy and Spain. T cells, B-cell-depleted T cells, or PBMCs supplied cDNA or gDNA.

In the original analysis: Cell counts per sample came from amplifying reference gene primers. Repertoires were generated with immunoSEQ multiplex PCR, while TCRdb's copy carries only in-frame clones and drops some. That table gives V, J and clone size, and the DNA gave D and trimming. The sample consists of about 130,000 clones, 65% to 85% of them appearing once. CDR3 size: 15 residues. In germline, CDR1 is MDHEN, CDR2 SYDVKM. J was trimmed by 2 bases and V by 3 bases; bases with no gene match: 2. Sample: peripheral blood. This sequence was found in a man in his 70s with acute or convalescent COVID-19. The chain employs TRBV28 and TRBJ1-3; TRBD1 agrees at 9 bases. Here the CDR3 reads CASSFTGGAGNTIYF. CDR3 bases: TGTGCCAGCAGTTTCACAGGGGGCGCTGGAAACACCATATATTTT.